This TCR beta chain was found in a study of blood T cell repertoires in COVID-19. Overall study context: Nucleic acid was either cDNA or gDNA, and it came from T cells, B-cell-depleted T cells, or PBMCs.

Source study methods: Reference gene primer amplification yielded estimated nucleated cell counts. Some clones are missing from TCRdb's copy, which holds only in-frame ones; the method was immunoSEQ multiplex PCR. V and J calls and clone size come straight from that table; D and trimming were deduced from the DNA. Altogether roughly 180,000 clones are present, about 85% being singletons, with the ten largest covering roughly 5%. Membership in each cohort depended on participant-reported clinical history. Unmatched junction bases numbered 7, after V lost 10 bases and J lost 6 bases. The germline V gene has CDR1 ENHRY and CDR2 SYGVKD. The CDR3 is 13 residues long.

The V gene is TRBV10-3, the J gene TRBJ1-4; TRBD1 aligns across 8 bases. Specimen: PBMCs or T cells enriched from blood (not recorded which). The receptor's source is a middle-aged woman with acute COVID-19. Here the CDR3 reads CATSGGYDEKLFF. CDR3 coding DNA: TGTGCCACCTCAGGGGGCTATGATGAAAAACTGTTTTTT.